The subject of this entry is one T cell receptor beta chain. The antigen is undetermined. The entry originates in a study of shared clonotypes between healthy human individuals. General study points: A handful of donors shared about 5% of their naive CD4 clonotypes. Sequencing depth was a factor that was expected to affect clonotype sharing among donors.

Per germline, CDR1 LGHNA and CDR2 YSLEER. Trimming took off 0 bases at V and 1 base at J, with 12 bases between the two ends. The CDR3 is made up of 16 amino acids. Original data processing: Filtering differed since immunoSEQ provided only junctions, with no quality scores. This table comes from immunoSEQ multiplex PCR, and its TCRdb copy is limited to in-frame clones, with some not included. The V and J calls and clone size were taken over from that table, and D and trimming were inferred from the DNA. The sample holds about 2.3 million clones, approximately 93% seen once. The chain joins TRBV4-3 to TRBJ1-1, with TRBD1 as a possible D gene (6 bases). The sequence was obtained from a man aged 18 to 29 in good health. Some clones in this sample may be carry-over from other donors' samples. Sequencing was done on a sample of naive CD4+ T cells from PBMCs. Subset reported: CD45RA+ positively selected. Here the CDR3 reads CASSQDTGPRNTEAFF. The DNA of the CDR3 is TGCGCCAGCAGCCAAGACACAGGGCCGAGGAACACTGAAGCTTTCTTT.